This TCR beta chain was captured by sequencing in a study of T-cell memory formation after mild COVID-19. Across the study: In these data, TCR clusters were largely donor specific. Notes on the study in general: Clones contracting day 15 to 85 were balanced CD4/CD8; later expanders leaned CD4+. Among contracting clones, CD4+ were mainly CM/EM and CD8+ enriched in EMRA. Several responding clones turned up in pre-infection memory, indicating that cross-reactive memory may have taken part.

Note on this clonotype: Its antigen remains unknown.

This CDR3 is built from 13 residues. Germline V gene sequence: CDR1 MNHEY, CDR2 SVGEGT. Deletions cut 5 bases from V and 6 bases from J, with 14 bases between. From the 5' RACE reads, TCRdb called clonotypes with MiXCR, one entry per CDR3 protein. The sample lists some 440,000 distinct CDR3 sequences; roughly 23% were seen once. V usage is TRBV6-2 or TRBV6-3 and J usage is TRBJ2-7; D gene unclear. This TCR derives from an adult woman who had mild COVID-19 (a few samples of this study predate the infection). Cell type and time point are not known. Sequences were obtained from PBMCs or a T cell subset sorted from them (not recorded which). CDR3 in amino acids: CASSRKVGLEQYF. CDR3 in DNA: TGTGCCAGCAGTCGCAAGGTCGGGCTCGAGCAGTACTTC.